This TCR beta chain was captured by sequencing in a study of OX40 agonist ivuxolimab in advanced cancers. Background on the study: Having had anti-PD-1, anti-PD-L1 or anti-CTLA-4 therapy before was allowed, and about 42% had some. Findings and limits, study-wide: CD8+ T cells showed, on average, more clonal expansion than CD4+ cells.

As for this clone: Its antigen remains unidentified.

V was clipped by 2 bases and J by 4 bases; unmatched bases: 5. The CDR3 loop spans 17 amino acids. Per germline, CDR1 MDHEN and CDR2 SYDVKM. Produced via immunoSEQ multiplex PCR; TCRdb's table is partial and in-frame only. The sample lists 60,000 to 90,000 clones; roughly 90% were seen once. Sequences were derived from CD4+ or CD8+ T cells sorted from blood, sampled in a trial of the OX40 agonist ivuxolimab. This sequence joins TRBV28 and TRBJ2-2; TRBD2 agrees at 12 bases. This receptor was taken from an adult with an advanced solid tumor such as melanoma, head and neck, liver or kidney cancer. CDR3 coding DNA: TGTGCCAGCAGTTTACTAGCGGGAGGGCCGGTCACCGGGGAGCTGTTTTTT. Its protein is CASSLLAGGPVTGELFF.